This is a list of T cell receptor beta chains from one sample in a study of blood T cell repertoires in COVID-19. Profiling relied on immunoSEQ multiplex PCR, and the TCRdb table lists in-frame clones only, not all of them. The sample lists approximately 150,000 clones, around nine tenths occurring once. The sample consisted of peripheral blood. The receptor source for this set is a middle-aged man who had recovered from COVID-19. The CDR3 runs from the conserved cysteine through the conserved F or W. A D gene is named only where the DNA matches it firmly. Some rows mark clone size as missing; the rest say once, few, many or name a class of expanded clone.

d_gene: NA; v_gene: TRBV6-1; j_gene: TRBJ1-2; len: 15; abundance: once; CDR3nt: TGTGCCAGCAGTGAAGCGGCCAGGGCCCACTATGGCTACACCTTC; CDR3aa: CASSEAARAHYGYTF
d_gene: TRBD2; v_gene: TRBV2; j_gene: TRBJ2-7; len: 14; abundance: NA; CDR3nt: TGTGCCAGCAGCGAGGGACTAGCTATCTACGAGCAGTACTTC; CDR3aa: CASSEGLAIYEQYF
d_gene: NA; v_gene: TRBV25-1; j_gene: TRBJ1-6; len: 15; abundance: NA; CDR3nt: TGTGCCAGCAGTGAATTGAGCTCCTATAATTCACCCCTCCACTTT; CDR3aa: CASSELSSYNSPLHF
d_gene: NA; v_gene: TRBV7-2; j_gene: TRBJ2-6; len: 18; abundance: NA; CDR3nt: TGTGCCAGCAGCTTAGTGACAGACCTGATCTCTGGGGCCAACGTCCTGACTTTC; CDR3aa: CASSLVTDLISGANVLTF
d_gene: NA; v_gene: TRBV5-1; j_gene: TRBJ2-3; len: 14; abundance: NA; CDR3nt: TGCGCCAGCAGCTTGGGCGGGACCACAGATACGCAGTATTTT; CDR3aa: CASSLGGTTDTQYF
d_gene: NA; v_gene: TRBV3-1/TRBV3-2; j_gene: TRBJ1-3; len: 15; abundance: NA; CDR3nt: TGTGCCAGCAGCCTTCGGGATCACTCTGGAAACACCATATATTTT; CDR3aa: CASSLRDHSGNTIYF
d_gene: TRBD1; v_gene: TRBV18; j_gene: TRBJ2-5; len: 15; abundance: NA; CDR3nt: TGTGCCAGCTCACGACAGGGGCGTCGGCAAGAGACCCAGTACTTC; CDR3aa: CASSRQGRRQETQYF
d_gene: TRBD2; v_gene: TRBV7-6; j_gene: TRBJ2-5; len: 18; abundance: NA; CDR3nt: TGTGCCAGCAGCTTAGAAGTAGCGGGGGGGCAAAGAGGAGAGACCCAGTACTTC; CDR3aa: CASSLEVAGGQRGETQYF
d_gene: NA; v_gene: TRBV5-1; j_gene: TRBJ1-2; len: 12; abundance: few; CDR3nt: TGCGCCAGCCGCGTCGATGCCTATGGCTACACCTTC; CDR3aa: CASRVDAYGYTF
d_gene: TRBD2; v_gene: TRBV6-5; j_gene: TRBJ2-5; len: 16; abundance: NA; CDR3nt: TGTGCCAGCAGTTACTTGGAACTAGCGGGGGGACAGACCCAGTACTTC; CDR3aa: CASSYLELAGGQTQYF
d_gene: TRBD1; v_gene: TRBV2; j_gene: TRBJ2-7; len: 17; abundance: NA; CDR3nt: TGTGCCAGCAGTGATTCCGGACAGGGAAGCTACCGGGATGAGCAGTACTTC; CDR3aa: CASSDSGQGSYRDEQYF
d_gene: NA; v_gene: TRBV9; j_gene: TRBJ2-1; len: 16; abundance: NA; CDR3nt: TGTGCCAGCAGCGTAGTGGTCGGGGGGCGAGGGAATGAGCAGTTCTTC; CDR3aa: CASSVVVGGRGNEQFF
d_gene: TRBD1; v_gene: TRBV9; j_gene: TRBJ1-2; len: 16; abundance: NA; CDR3nt: TGTGCCAGCAGCGTTGACGGACAGGGGGCTTGGTATGGCTACACCTTC; CDR3aa: CASSVDGQGAWYGYTF
d_gene: NA; v_gene: TRBV5-4; j_gene: TRBJ1-2; len: 13; abundance: NA; CDR3nt: TGTGCCAGCAGCTTCAACAGGGAGAGTGGCTACACCTTC; CDR3aa: CASSFNRESGYTF
d_gene: TRBD2; v_gene: TRBV6-2/TRBV6-3; j_gene: TRBJ2-3; len: 17; abundance: NA; CDR3nt: TGTGCCAGCAGTTACGTCACTAGCGGGACAAGCACAGATACGCAGTATTTT; CDR3aa: CASSYVTSGTSTDTQYF
d_gene: TRBD1; v_gene: TRBV30; j_gene: TRBJ2-7; len: 15; abundance: NA; CDR3nt: TGTGCCTGGAGTTTAGCCGGGACAGGGGTCCACGAGCAGTACTTC; CDR3aa: CAWSLAGTGVHEQYF